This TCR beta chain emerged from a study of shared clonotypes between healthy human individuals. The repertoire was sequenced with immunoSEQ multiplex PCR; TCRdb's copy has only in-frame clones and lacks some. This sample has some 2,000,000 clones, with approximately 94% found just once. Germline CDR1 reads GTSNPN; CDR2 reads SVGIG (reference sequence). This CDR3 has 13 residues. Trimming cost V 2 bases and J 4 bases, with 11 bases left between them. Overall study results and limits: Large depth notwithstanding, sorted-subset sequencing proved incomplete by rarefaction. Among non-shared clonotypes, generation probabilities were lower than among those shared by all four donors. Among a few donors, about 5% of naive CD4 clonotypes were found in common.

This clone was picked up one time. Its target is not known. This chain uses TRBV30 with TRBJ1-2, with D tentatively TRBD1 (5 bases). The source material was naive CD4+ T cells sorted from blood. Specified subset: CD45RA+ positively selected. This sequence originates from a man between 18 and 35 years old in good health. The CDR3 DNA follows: TGTGCCTGGAGTTCGGGGGATGCCTATGGCTACACCTTC. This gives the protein CAWSSGDAYGYTF.